This TCR beta chain is drawn from a study of T cells in Graves' hyperthyroidism and ophthalmopathy. Study at large: Peripheral blood specimens were obtained at initial diagnosis, prior to any treatment.

Broader study findings: From stable hyperthyroidism, ophthalmopathy was set apart by a 13 V-J model.

The CDR3 covers 13 residues. J was trimmed by 9 bases and V by 7 bases; bases with no gene match: 9. CDR1 and CDR2 from the germline V gene are ENHRY and SYGVKD. At least 3 on the Clinical Activity Score was recorded for ophthalmopathy patients, who also had NOSPECS grade at least 4 and duration under 3 months. Fresh peripheral blood, approximately 10 ml, was the source of the PBMCs. There were TCR beta CDR3 regions amplified from RNA transcripts. The HTBI set primed first-round TCR CDR3 RT-PCR. Each CDR3 protein is one row after TCRdb ran MiXCR on the multiplex PCR reads. The sample contains hundreds of thousands of distinct CDR3 sequences, about 14% of which appear only once. This clonotype was recorded at least ten times. Antigen: not known.

The V call is TRBV10-3, the J call TRBJ2-1; 7 nucleotides match TRBD2. The sequence was collected from a woman aged 45-60 years with Graves' ophthalmopathy. The source material was blood. CDR3 loop: CAITERDDTEQFF. The CDR3 DNA sequence: TGTGCCATCACAGAGCGGGATGATACTGAGCAGTTCTTC.